Sequencing of this T cell receptor beta chain was carried out in a study of cytomegalovirus exposure and HLA in healthy donors. Study information: There were 90 million to 130 million unique TCR beta sequences, drawn from 180 million or so T cells, in an earlier analysis. Study-wide findings and caveats: As confirmed in vitro, three CMV-associated chains were specific for CMV antigens. In an earlier analysis, most TCR beta V segments were productive about 90% or about 30% of the time.

This clone has just a few counts. Its antigen is undetermined. The CDR3 runs to 14 residues. Germline CDR1 reads MDHEN; CDR2 reads SYDVKM. Trimming pared 6 bases from V and 0 bases from J, leaving 11 bases between. Researchers ran the PCR with 60 Vbeta and 13 Jbeta primers. Per the original methods: There were some 87 million unique TCR beta chains by a later count, and 8.5 million to 14 million of them were shared. The repertoire was sequenced with immunoSEQ multiplex PCR; TCRdb's copy has only in-frame clones and lacks some. V, J and clone size are those of that table, while D and trimming were read from the DNA. The data contain around 90,000 clones, approximately 81% of them singletons.

Material for sequencing was PBMCs. This chain links TRBV28 with TRBJ1-1; weak D call: TRBD1 (6 bases). This TCR derives from a woman between 40 and 55 years old in good health and CMV-seronegative. For the CDR3, the DNA is TGTGCCAGCAGGCCCAACAGGGTGAACACTGAAGCTTTCTTT. It yields the protein CASRPNRVNTEAFF.